This entry lists 11 T cell receptor beta chains sequenced from one sample in a study of T cells in Graves' hyperthyroidism and ophthalmopathy. The investigators amplified TCR beta CDR3 regions from RNA transcripts. First-round RT-PCR targeting the TCR CDR3 was performed with the HTBI primer set. Via MiXCR, TCRdb re-called the multiplex PCR reads, giving one row per CDR3 protein. The sample records about 480,000 distinct CDR3 sequences, around a quarter being singletons. The sample was blood. All receptors derive from a woman aged 25 to 45 with Graves' ophthalmopathy.

This clonotype was recorded at least ten times. V is TRBV10-3 and J is TRBJ2-5, with 12 bases aligning to TRBD2. The CDR3 totals 16 residues. The germline CDR1 and CDR2 sequences are ENHRY and SYGVKD. V dropped 3 bases and J dropped 6; count of bases not matched to a gene: 8. The CDR3 nucleotides are TGTGCCATCAGTGATGAAACTAGCGGGGGGTCCAAGACCCAGTACTTC. This translates into CAISDETSGGSKTQYF.

Worth noting for this clonotype: This likely comes from a read error, as the CDR3 has no conserved phenylalanine or tryptophan at its end. It is unclear where the CDR3 begins or ends on the DNA, so no DNA is shown, and the CDR3 is as TCRdb lists it. The gene calls are TRBV6-5 and TRBJ1-1; no DNA check was done on the table's D call, TRBD1. Germline V gives CDR1 MNHEY, CDR2 SVGAGI. The CDR3 has 14 amino acids, counting both end residues. CDR3 amino acids: CASSYSGGSAEACL.

This clonotype was recorded at least ten times. The V call is TRBV20-1, the J call TRBJ1-1, with D tentatively TRBD1 (6 bases). Germline V gene sequence: CDR1 DFQATT, CDR2 SNEGSKA (reference sequence). With 0 bases removed from V and 5 bases from J, the gap between germline ends came to 16 bases. This CDR3 has 15 amino acids. CDR3 residues: CSARDPRGGWTEAFF. In nucleotides, the CDR3 is TGCAGTGCTAGAGATCCCCGGGGGGGCTGGACTGAAGCTTTCTTT.

Ten or more counts support this clonotype. The CDR3 DNA follows: TGTGCCACCAGCAGAGAACTTCCCACTGAAGCTTTCTTT. It specifies CATSRELPTEAFF. V is TRBV15 and J is TRBJ1-1; D is unclear. The CDR3 contains 13 residues. V was cut by 0 bases and J by 4 bases, with 6 bases left in between. Germline V gives CDR1 LNHNV, CDR2 YYDKDF (reference sequence). The whole variable domain, remainder taken from reference TRBV15 and TRBJ1-1, is DAMVIQNPRYQVTQFGKPVTLSCSQTLNHNVMYWYQQKSSQAPKLLFHYYDKDFNNEADTPDNFQSRRPNTSFCFLDIRSPGLGDTAMYLCATSRELPTEAFFGQGTRLTVV.

This clonotype was observed at least ten times. V is TRBV20-1 and J is TRBJ2-5; TRBD2 agrees at 11 bases. CDR3 length: 14 amino acids. V dropped 5 bases and J dropped 5; count of bases not matched to a gene: 7. Per germline, CDR1 DFQATT and CDR2 SNEGSKA (reference sequence). The chain's CDR3 is CSALAGGIRETQYF. The CDR3 DNA reads TGCAGTGCTTTAGCGGGGGGGATTCGGGAGACCCAGTACTTC.

This clonotype was recorded many times. The rearrangement links TRBV29-1 to TRBJ1-2; D gene uncertain. Germline V gene sequence: CDR1 SQVTM, CDR2 ANQGSEA. Trimming shortened V by 1 base and J by 3 bases, and 3 bases separated the two germline ends. CDR3 length: 11 amino acids. The CDR3 spells CSVEVDYGYTF. CDR3 nucleotides: TGCAGCGTTGAAGTGGACTATGGCTACACCTTC.

This clonotype was detected ten times or more. The chain combines TRBV28 with TRBJ1-2; 7 bases are a match to TRBD1. Trimming took 6 bases from V and 0 from J; bases not matched to a gene: 10. The germline gives CDR1 MDHEN, CDR2 SYDVKM. The CDR3 covers 16 residues. This CDR3 reads CASSEEGGPSNYGYTF. The CDR3 DNA is TGTGCCAGCAGCGAGGAAGGGGGCCCTTCTAACTATGGCTACACCTTC.

This clonotype has more than one count but fewer than ten. The chain links TRBV11-2 to TRBJ1-3; D ambiguous. This CDR3 spans 16 amino acids. V lost 3 bases and J 0 bases, leaving 12 bases between the germline ends. Germline CDR1 reads SGHAT; CDR2 reads FQNNGV. The CDR3 is CASSFDPGLSGNTIYF. The DNA for the CDR3 is TGTGCCAGCAGCTTCGACCCGGGCCTCTCTGGAAACACCATATATTTT.

This clonotype was picked up a small number of times. A much larger clone sits a single nucleotide away, making a read error possible. This chain uses TRBV5-1 with TRBJ2-5; a possible D gene is TRBD2 (6 bases). The V gene's germline CDR1 is SGHRS and CDR2 YFSETQ. The CDR3 loop spans 15 amino acids. Trimming cost V 0 bases and J 9 bases, with 18 bases left between them. For the CDR3, the DNA is TGCGCCAGCAGCTTGGTGTTTTTCGGGGGTGAGGCCCAGTACTTC. As protein: CASSLVFFGGEAQYF.

This clonotype was detected only a few times. The genes are TRBV29-1 and TRBJ1-1, with D maybe TRBD1 (6 bases). CDR3 length: 12 residues. V lost 7 bases and J lost 5, with 14 bases in between. From germline, CDR1 is SQVTM and CDR2 ANQGSEA. The CDR3 coding sequence is TGCAGCGCCCGCGGAGGGGGAACTGAAGCTTTCTTT. It codes for CSARGGGTEAFF.

Many counts were recorded for this clonotype. The CDR3, as DNA: TGCAGTGCTAGAGCCACGGGGGCTGCTTCTAACTATGGCTACACCTTC. Translated, it gives CSARATGAASNYGYTF. The V gene is TRBV20-1, the J gene TRBJ1-2; D may be TRBD1 (6 bases). Germline V CDR1 and CDR2: DFQATT, SNEGSKA (reference sequence). The CDR3 is made up of 16 amino acids. The V end lost 1 base, the J end lost 0 bases, and 15 bases lay between the germline ends.